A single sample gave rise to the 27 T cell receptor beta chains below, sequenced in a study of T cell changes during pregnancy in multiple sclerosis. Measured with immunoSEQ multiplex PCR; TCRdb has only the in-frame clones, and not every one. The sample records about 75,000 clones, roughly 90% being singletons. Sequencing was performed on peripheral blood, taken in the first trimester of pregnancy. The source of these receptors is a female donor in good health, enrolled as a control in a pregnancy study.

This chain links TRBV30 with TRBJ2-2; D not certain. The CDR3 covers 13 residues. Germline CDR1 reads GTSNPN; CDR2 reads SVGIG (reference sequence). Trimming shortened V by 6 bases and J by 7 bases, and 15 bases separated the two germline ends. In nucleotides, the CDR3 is TGTGCCTGTGACGACCGAGGTGGCGGGGAGCTGTTTTTT. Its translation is CACDDRGGGELFF.

CDR3 coding DNA: TGTGCCAGCAGTTTCGGGACAGGGGCCACGGGGCAGTACTTC. It translates to CASSFGTGATGQYF. The chain carries TRBV2 and TRBJ2-7, with 10 nucleotides matching TRBD1. Germline trimming cut 5 bases from V and 9 bases from J; bases unmatched to any gene: 10. The CDR3 consists of 14 residues. The V gene's germline CDR1 is SNHLY and CDR2 FYNNEI.

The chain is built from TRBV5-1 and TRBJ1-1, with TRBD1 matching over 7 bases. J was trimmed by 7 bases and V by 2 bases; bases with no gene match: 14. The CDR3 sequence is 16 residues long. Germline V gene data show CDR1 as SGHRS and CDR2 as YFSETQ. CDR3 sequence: CASSFRQGGASSEAFF. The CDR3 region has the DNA TGCGCCAGCAGCTTTAGACAGGGCGGGGCGTCGAGTGAAGCTTTCTTT.

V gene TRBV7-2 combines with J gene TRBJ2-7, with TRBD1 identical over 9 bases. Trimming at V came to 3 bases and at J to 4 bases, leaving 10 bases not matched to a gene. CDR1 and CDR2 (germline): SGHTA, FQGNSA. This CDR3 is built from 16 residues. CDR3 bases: TGTGCCAGCAGCTTTACTAGGGGACAGGGTAATTACGAGCAGTACTTC. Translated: CASSFTRGQGNYEQYF.

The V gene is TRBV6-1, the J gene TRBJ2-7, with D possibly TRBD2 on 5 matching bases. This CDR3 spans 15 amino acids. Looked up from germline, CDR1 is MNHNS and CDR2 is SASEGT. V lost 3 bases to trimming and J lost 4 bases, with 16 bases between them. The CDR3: CASSDKPAGRYEQYF. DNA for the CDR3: TGTGCCAGCAGTGACAAGCCCGCGGGCCGATACGAGCAGTACTTC.

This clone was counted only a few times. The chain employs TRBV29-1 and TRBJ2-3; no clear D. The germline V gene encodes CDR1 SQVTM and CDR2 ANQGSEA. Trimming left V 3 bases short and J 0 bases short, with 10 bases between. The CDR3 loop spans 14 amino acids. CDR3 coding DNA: TGCAGCGTTGACTTACATCCTAGCACAGATACGCAGTATTTT. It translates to CSVDLHPSTDTQYF.

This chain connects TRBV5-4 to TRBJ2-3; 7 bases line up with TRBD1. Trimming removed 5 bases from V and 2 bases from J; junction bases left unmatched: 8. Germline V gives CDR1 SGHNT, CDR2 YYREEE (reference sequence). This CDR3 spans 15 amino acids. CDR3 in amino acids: CASSWDSPLTDTQYF. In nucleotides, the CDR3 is TGTGCCAGCAGTTGGGACAGTCCCCTCACAGATACGCAGTATTTT.

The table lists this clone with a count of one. The CDR3 DNA follows: TGTGCCAGCAGCCAAGATAAGGACAGGCGCCAAGGGGGCGAGCAGTACTTC. It translates to CASSQDKDRRQGGEQYF. The chain links TRBV4-2 to TRBJ2-7, with TRBD1 matching 7 bases. There are 17 residues in the CDR3. V was pared by 0 bases and J by 6 bases, with 14 bases of the junction left unmatched. Germline CDR1 reads LGHNA; CDR2 reads YNFKEQ.

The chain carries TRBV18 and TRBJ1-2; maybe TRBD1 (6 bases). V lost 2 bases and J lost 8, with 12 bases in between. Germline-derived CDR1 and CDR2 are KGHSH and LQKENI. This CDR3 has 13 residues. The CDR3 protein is CASSPGQISGYTF. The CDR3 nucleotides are TGTGCCAGCTCACCAGGACAGATAAGCGGCTACACCTTC.

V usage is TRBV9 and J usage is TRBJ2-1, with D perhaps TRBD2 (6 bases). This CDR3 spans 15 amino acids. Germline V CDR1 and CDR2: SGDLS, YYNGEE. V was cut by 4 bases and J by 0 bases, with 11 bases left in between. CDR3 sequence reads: CASSLAEGSYNEQFF. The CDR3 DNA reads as TGTGCCAGCAGCTTAGCGGAGGGCTCCTACAATGAGCAGTTCTTC. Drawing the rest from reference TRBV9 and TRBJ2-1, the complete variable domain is DSGVTQTPKHLITATGQRVTLRCSPRSGDLSVYWYQQSLDQGLQFLIQYYNGEERAKGNILERFSAQQFPDLHSELNLSSLELGDSALYFCASSLAEGSYNEQFFGPGTRLTVL.

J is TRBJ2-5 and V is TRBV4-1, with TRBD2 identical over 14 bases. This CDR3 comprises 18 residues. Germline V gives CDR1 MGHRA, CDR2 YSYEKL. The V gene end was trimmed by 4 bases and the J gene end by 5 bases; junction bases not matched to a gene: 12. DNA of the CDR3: TGCGCCAGCAGCCTACGACTAGCGGGAGGGCCGGGGGAGGAGACCCAGTACTTC. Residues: CASSLRLAGGPGEETQYF.

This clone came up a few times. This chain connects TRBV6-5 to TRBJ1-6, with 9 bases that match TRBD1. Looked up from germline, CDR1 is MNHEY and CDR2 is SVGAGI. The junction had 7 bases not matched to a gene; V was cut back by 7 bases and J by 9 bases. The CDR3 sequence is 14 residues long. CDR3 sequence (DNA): TGTGCCAGCACCAAGGGACAGGGCCGTTCACCCCTCCACTTT. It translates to CASTKGQGRSPLHF.

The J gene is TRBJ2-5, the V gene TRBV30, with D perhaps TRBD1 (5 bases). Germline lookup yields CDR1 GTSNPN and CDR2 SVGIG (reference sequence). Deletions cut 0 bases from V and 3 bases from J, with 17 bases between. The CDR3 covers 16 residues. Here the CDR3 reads CAWSVRNRLWKETQYF. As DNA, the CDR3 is TGTGCCTGGAGTGTACGGAACAGGTTATGGAAAGAGACCCAGTACTTC.

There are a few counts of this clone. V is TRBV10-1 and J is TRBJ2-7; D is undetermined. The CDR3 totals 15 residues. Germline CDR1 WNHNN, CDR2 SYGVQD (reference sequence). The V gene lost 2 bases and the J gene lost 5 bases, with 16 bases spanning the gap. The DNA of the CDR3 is TGCGCCAGCAGTGAGAACGTGGGCACCCCCAACGAGCAGTACTTC. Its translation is CASSENVGTPNEQYF.

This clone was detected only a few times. As DNA, the CDR3 is TGTGCCAGCAGCAAATACAGGGCTCAGTCACCCCTCCACTTT. Translated: CASSKYRAQSPLHF. This chain joins TRBV7-8 and TRBJ1-6, with D tentatively TRBD1 (6 bases). Germline V gene sequence: CDR1 SGHVS, CDR2 FQNEAQ. The CDR3 runs to 14 residues. With 5 bases removed from V and 10 bases from J, the gap between germline ends came to 15 bases. The variable domain in full, completed from reference TRBV7-8 and TRBJ1-6, reads GAGVSQSPRYKVAKRGQDVALRCDPISGHVSLFWYQQALGQGPEFLTYFQNEAQLDKSGLPSDRFFAERPEGSVSTLKIQRTQQEDSAVYLCASSKYRAQSPLHFGNGTRLTVT.

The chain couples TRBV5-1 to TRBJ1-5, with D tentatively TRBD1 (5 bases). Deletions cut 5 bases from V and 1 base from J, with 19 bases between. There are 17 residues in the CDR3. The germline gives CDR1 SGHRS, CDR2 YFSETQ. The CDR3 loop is CASSAVGPGSSNQPQHF. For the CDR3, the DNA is TGCGCCAGCAGTGCGGTGGGGCCAGGATCGAGCAATCAGCCCCAGCATTTT.

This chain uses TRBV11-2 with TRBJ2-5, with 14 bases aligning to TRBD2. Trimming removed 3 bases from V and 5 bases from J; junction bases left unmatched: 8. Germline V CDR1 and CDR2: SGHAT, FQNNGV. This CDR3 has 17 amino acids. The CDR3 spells CASSLRLAGGQTETQYF. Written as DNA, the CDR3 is TGTGCCAGCAGCTTGCGACTAGCGGGGGGGCAAACGGAGACCCAGTACTTC.

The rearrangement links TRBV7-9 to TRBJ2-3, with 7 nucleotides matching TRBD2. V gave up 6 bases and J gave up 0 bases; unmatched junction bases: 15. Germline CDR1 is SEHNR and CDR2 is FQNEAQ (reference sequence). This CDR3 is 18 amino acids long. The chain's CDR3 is CASSRRATSVPSTDTQYF. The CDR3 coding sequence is TGTGCCAGCAGTCGTCGGGCCACTAGCGTACCTAGCACAGATACGCAGTATTTT.

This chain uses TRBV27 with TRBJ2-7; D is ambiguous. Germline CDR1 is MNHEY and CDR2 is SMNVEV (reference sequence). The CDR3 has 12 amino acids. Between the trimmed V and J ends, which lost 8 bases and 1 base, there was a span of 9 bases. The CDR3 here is CASHGPSYEQYF. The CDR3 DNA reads TGTGCCAGCCATGGCCCGTCCTACGAGCAGTACTTC.

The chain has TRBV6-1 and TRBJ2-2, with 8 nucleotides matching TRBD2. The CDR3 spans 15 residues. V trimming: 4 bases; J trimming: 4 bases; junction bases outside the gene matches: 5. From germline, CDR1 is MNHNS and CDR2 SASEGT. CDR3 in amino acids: CASSVLGGVTGELFF. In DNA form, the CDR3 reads TGTGCCAGCAGTGTCCTCGGGGGGGTCACCGGGGAGCTGTTTTTT.

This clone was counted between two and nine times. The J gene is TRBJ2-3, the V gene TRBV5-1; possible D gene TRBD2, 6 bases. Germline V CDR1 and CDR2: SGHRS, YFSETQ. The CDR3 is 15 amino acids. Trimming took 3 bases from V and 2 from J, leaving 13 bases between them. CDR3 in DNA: TGCGCCAGCAGCTCGGGACTCCCGAACACAGATACGCAGTATTTT. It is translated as CASSSGLPNTDTQYF. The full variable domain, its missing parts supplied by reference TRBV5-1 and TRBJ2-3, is KAGVTQTPRYLIKTRGQQVTLSCSPISGHRSVSWYQQTPGQGLQFLFEYFSETQRNKGNFPGRFSGRQFSNSRSEMNVSTLELGDSALYLCASSSGLPNTDTQYFGPGTRLTVL.

In DNA form, the CDR3 reads TGCGCCAGCAGCTTCGGGGGAGGACGGGAAAAACTGTTTTTT. This gives the protein CASSFGGGREKLFF. The J gene is TRBJ1-4, the V gene TRBV5-1, with D maybe TRBD1 (5 bases). CDR1 and CDR2 from the germline V gene are SGHRS and YFSETQ. The CDR3 sequence is 14 residues long. Trimming left V 2 bases short and J 8 bases short, with 13 bases between. Looking up the rest from reference TRBV5-1 and TRBJ1-4 gives the full variable domain: KAGVTQTPRYLIKTRGQQVTLSCSPISGHRSVSWYQQTPGQGLQFLFEYFSETQRNKGNFPGRFSGRQFSNSRSEMNVSTLELGDSALYLCASSFGGGREKLFFGSGTQLSVL.

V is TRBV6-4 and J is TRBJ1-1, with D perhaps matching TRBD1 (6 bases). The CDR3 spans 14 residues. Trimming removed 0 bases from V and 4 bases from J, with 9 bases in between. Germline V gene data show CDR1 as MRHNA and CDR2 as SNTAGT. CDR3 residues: CASSDSDRGTEAFF. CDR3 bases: TGTGCCAGCAGTGACTCGGACAGAGGCACTGAAGCTTTCTTT.

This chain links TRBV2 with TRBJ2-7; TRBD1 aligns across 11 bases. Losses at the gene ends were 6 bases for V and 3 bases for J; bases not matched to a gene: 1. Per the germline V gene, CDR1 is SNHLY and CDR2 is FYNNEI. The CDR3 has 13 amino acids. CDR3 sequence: CASRDRGLYEQYF. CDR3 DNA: TGTGCCAGCAGGGACAGGGGGCTCTACGAGCAGTACTTC.

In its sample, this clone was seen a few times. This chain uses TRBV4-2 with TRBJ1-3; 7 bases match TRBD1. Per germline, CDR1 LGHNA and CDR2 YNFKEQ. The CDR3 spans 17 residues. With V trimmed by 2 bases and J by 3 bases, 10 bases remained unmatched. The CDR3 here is CASSQPRDRVIGNTIYF. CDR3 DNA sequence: TGTGCCAGCAGCCAACCCCGCGACAGGGTGATTGGAAACACCATATATTTT.

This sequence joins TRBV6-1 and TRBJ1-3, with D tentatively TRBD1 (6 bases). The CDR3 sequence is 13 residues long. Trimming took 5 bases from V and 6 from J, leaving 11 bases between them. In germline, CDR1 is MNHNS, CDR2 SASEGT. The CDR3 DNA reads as TGTGCCAGCAGTAGCGGGACACAAAACACCATATATTTT. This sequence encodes CASSSGTQNTIYF.

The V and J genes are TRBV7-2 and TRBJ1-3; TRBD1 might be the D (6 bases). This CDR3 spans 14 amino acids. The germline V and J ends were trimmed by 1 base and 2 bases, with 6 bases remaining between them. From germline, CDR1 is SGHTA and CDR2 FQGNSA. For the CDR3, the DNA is TGTGCCAGCAGCTTAGGGGACACTGGAAACACCATATATTTT. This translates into CASSLGDTGNTIYF.